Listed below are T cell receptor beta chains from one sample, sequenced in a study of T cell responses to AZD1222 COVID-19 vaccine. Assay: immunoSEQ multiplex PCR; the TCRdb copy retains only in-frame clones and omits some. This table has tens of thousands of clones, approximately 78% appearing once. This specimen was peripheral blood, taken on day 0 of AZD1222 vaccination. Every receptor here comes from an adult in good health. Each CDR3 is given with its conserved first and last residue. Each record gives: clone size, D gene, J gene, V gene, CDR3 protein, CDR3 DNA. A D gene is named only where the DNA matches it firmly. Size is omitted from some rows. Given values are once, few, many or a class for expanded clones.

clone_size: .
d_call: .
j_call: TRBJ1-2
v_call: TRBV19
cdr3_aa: CASSPLEGLNYGYTF
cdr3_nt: TGTGCCAGTAGCCCTTTAGAGGGGCTTAACTATGGCTACACCTTC

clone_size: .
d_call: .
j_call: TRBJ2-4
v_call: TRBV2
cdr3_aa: CASSQGQRADIQYF
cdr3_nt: TGTGCCAGCAGCCAGGGCCAGAGGGCGGACATTCAGTACTTC

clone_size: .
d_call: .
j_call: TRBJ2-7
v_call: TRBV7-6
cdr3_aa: CASSPSMEGMTEQYF
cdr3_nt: TGTGCCAGCAGCCCGAGTATGGAGGGGATGACCGAGCAGTACTTC

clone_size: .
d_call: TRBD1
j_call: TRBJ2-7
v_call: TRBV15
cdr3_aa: CATSRDRGTGESEQYF
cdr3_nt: TGTGCCACCAGCAGAGATCGGGGGACAGGGGAAAGCGAGCAGTACTTC

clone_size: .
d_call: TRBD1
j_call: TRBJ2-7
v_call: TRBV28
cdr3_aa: CASNPGDRGYEQYF
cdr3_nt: TGTGCCAGCAATCCTGGGGACAGGGGCTACGAGCAGTACTTC

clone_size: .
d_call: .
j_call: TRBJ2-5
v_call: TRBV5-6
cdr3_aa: CASSWYASRETQYF
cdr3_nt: TGTGCCAGCAGTTGGTATGCTAGCCGAGAGACCCAGTACTTC

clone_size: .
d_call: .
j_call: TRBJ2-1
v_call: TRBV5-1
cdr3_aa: CASSLDNEQFF
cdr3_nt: TGCGCCAGCAGCCTCGATAATGAGCAGTTCTTC

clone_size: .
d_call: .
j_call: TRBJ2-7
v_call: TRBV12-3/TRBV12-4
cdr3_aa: CASCSAGSYEQYF
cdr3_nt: .

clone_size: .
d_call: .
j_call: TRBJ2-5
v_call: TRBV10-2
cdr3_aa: CAAGASRETQYF
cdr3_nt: TGCGCCGCCGGGGCTAGCCGAGAGACCCAGTACTTC

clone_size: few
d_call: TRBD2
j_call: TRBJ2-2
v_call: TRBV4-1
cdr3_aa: CASSTGGGLAGNTGELFF
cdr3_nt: TGCGCCAGCAGCACAGGTGGGGGACTAGCGGGTAACACCGGGGAGCTGTTTTTT

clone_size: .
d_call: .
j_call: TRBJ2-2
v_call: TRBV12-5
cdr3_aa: CASGLGNTGELFF
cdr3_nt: TGTGCTAGTGGTTTAGGGAACACCGGGGAGCTGTTTTTT

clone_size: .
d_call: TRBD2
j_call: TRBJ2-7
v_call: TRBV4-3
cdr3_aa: CASSQAVAGAYEQYF
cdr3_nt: TGCGCCAGCAGCCAAGCGGTAGCGGGCGCTTACGAGCAGTACTTC

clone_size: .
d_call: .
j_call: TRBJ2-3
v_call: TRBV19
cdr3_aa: CASSSGVRTDTQYF
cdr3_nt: TGTGCCAGTAGCTCAGGGGTTAGGACAGATACGCAGTATTTT

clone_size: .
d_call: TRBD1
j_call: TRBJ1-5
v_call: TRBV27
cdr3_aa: CASSWGQGSNQPQHF
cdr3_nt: TGTGCCAGCAGTTGGGGACAGGGGTCCAATCAGCCCCAGCATTTT

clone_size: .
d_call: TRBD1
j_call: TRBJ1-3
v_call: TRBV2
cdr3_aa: CASSRTGNLGNTIYF
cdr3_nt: TGTGCCAGCAGTAGGACAGGAAATCTTGGAAACACCATATATTTT

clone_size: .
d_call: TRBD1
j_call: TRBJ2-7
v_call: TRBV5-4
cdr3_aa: CASSLGQDAYEQYF
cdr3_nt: TGTGCCAGCAGCTTAGGACAGGATGCCTACGAGCAGTACTTC

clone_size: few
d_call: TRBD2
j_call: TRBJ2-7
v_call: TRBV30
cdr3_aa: CAWDGRAAEQYF
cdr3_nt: TGTGCCTGGGATGGGAGGGCGGCCGAGCAGTACTTC

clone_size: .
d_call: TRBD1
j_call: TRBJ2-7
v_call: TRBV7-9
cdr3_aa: CASSLDRDSKSYEQYF
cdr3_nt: TGTGCCAGCAGCTTAGACCGGGACAGCAAATCCTACGAGCAGTACTTC

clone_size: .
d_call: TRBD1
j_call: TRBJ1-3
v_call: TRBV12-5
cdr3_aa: CASGLAGTGGARNTIYF
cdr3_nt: TGTGCTAGTGGTTTGGCCGGGACAGGGGGCGCCAGAAACACCATATATTTT

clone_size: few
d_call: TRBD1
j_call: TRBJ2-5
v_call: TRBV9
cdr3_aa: CASSVEQGILETQYF
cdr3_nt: TGTGCCAGCAGCGTAGAACAGGGGATATTGGAGACCCAGTACTTC

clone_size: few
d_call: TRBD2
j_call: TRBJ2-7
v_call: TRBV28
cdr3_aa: CASRGGYEQYF
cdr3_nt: TGTGCCAGCAGGGGAGGGTACGAGCAGTACTTC

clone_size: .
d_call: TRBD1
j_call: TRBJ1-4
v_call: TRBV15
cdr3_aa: CATSRDGEGAGEKLFF
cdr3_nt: TGTGCCACCAGCAGAGATGGGGAGGGGGCTGGGGAAAAACTGTTTTTT

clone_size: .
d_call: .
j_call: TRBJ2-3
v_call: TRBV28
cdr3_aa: CASRVSTDTQYF
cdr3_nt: TGTGCCAGCAGAGTAAGCACAGATACGCAGTATTTT

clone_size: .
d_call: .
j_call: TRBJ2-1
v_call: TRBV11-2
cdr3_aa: CASSPSLAGIEQFF
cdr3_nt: TGTGCCAGCAGCCCTAGTCTGGCCGGGATTGAGCAGTTCTTC

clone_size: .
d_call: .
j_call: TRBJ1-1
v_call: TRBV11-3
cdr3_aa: CASSGPGNTEAFF
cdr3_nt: TGTGCCAGCAGCGGGCCTGGGAACACTGAAGCTTTCTTT

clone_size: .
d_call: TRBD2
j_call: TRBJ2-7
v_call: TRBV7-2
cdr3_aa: CASSHGVGEGYEQYF
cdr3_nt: TGTGCCAGCAGCCATGGTGTGGGGGAGGGCTACGAGCAGTACTTC

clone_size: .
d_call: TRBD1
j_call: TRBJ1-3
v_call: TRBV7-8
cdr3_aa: CASSLVPGGSGNTIYF
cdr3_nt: TGTGCCAGCAGCTTAGTTCCAGGGGGCTCAGGAAACACCATATATTTT

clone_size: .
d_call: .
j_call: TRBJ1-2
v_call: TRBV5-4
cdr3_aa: CASSLARTVYGYTF
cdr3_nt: TGTGCCAGCAGCTTGGCCCGGACAGTTTATGGCTACACCTTC

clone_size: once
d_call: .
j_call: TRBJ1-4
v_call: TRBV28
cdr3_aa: CAGNSGRSEKLFF
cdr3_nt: TGTGCCGGGAACTCTGGGAGGAGTGAAAAACTGTTTTTT

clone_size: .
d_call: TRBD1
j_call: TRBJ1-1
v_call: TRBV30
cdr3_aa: CAWSVQGAGEAFF
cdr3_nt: TGTGCCTGGAGTGTACAGGGGGCGGGTGAAGCTTTCTTT

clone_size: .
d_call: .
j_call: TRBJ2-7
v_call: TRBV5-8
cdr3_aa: CASARALEQYF
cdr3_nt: TGTGCCAGCGCCAGGGCACTCGAGCAGTACTTC

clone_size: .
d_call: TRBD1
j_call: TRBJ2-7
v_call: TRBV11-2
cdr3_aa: CASSLEDRLVYSYEQYF
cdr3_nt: TGTGCCAGCAGCTTAGAGGACAGGTTGGTTTACTCCTACGAGCAGTACTTC

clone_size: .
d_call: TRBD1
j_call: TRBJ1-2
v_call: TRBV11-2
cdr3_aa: CASSPRVTLQGYYGYTF
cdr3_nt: TGTGCCAGCAGCCCCAGGGTCACATTACAGGGGTACTATGGCTACACCTTC